This TCR beta chain was captured by sequencing in a study of liver allograft versus peripheral blood T cells. Whole-study context: Transplanted-liver T cell receptor repertoires were compared with recipients' peripheral blood repertoires.

TCRdb re-derived calls from the reads in MiXCR, one entry per CDR3 protein. The sample lists a few thousand distinct CDR3 sequences; approximately 15% were seen once. The CDR3 is made up of 13 amino acids. Looked up from germline, CDR1 is GTSNPN and CDR2 is SVGIG (reference sequence). With 4 bases removed from V and 6 bases from J, the gap between germline ends came to 13 bases. The receptor was isolated from a human patient who had a liver transplant. These T cells may partly come from the graft donor. The rearrangement joins TRBV30 to TRBJ1-5; TRBD1 is a possible D gene (6 bases). The CDR3 nucleotides are TGTGCCTGGAACATACAGGGACGTCAGCCCCAGCATTTT. Translation gives CAWNIQGRQPQHF.